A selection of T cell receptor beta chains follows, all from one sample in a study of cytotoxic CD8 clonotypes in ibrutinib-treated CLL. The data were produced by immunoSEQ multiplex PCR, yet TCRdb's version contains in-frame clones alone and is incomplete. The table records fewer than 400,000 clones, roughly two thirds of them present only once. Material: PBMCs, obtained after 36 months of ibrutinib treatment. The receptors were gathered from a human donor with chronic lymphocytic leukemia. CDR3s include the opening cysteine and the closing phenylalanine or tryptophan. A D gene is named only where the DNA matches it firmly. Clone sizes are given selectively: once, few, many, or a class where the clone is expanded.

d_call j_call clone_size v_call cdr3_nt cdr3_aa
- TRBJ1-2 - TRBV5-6 TGTGCCAGCAGCTTGGTTGGGGGGGAGTCCAACTATGGCTACACCTTC CASSLVGGESNYGYTF
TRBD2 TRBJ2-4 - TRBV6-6 TGTGCCAGCAGTGCCGGGACTACCAAAAACATTCAGTACTTC CASSAGTTKNIQYF
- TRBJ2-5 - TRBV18 TGTGCCAGCTCACCCCAGGAGCGAGAGACCCAGTACTTC CASSPQERETQYF
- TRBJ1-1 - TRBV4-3 TGCGCCAGCAGCCAGACTACCAGGGGCCCGAACACTGAAGCTTTCTTT CASSQTTRGPNTEAFF
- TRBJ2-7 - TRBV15 TGTGCCACCACGCCCGGGGTACCCTCCTACGAGCAGTACTTC CATTPGVPSYEQYF
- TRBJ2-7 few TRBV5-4 TGTGCCAGCAGCTTGACAGGTTCCAGCGAGCAGTACTTC CASSLTGSSEQYF
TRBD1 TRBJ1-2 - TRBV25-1 TGTGCCAGCAGTCCGGGACAGGGGGCTAACTATGGCTACACCTTC CASSPGQGANYGYTF
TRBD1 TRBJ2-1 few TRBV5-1 TGCGCCAGCAGCTTTACAGGGGGCGGTGAGCAGTTCTTC CASSFTGGGEQFF
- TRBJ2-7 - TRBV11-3 TGTGCCAGCAGCTTAAATCGAGACGACCGCTACGAGCAGTACTTC CASSLNRDDRYEQYF
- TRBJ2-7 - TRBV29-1 TGCAGCGTTGAACAGGAATACGAGCAGTACTTC CSVEQEYEQYF
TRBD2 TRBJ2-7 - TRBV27 TGTGCCAGCAGTCCGACCCCGGGACTAGCGGGGGGTTTCCCTTGGGTCACGGAGCAGTACTTC CASSPTPGLAGGFPWVTEQYF
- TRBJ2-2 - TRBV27 TGTGCCAGCAGTGGTGGAACCTTGGGCACCGGGGAGCTGTTTTTT CASSGGTLGTGELFF
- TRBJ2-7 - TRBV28 TGTGCCAGCAGTTCAGAACATCTTCCTACCGGGGAGCAGTACTTC CASSSEHLPTGEQYF
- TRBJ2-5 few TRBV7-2 TGTGCCAGCAGCCCACTTTTGGGGGGAGAGACCCAGTACTTC CASSPLLGGETQYF
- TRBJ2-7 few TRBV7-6 TGTGCCAGCAGCTTATCCGGAACCTACGAGCAGTACTTC CASSLSGTYEQYF
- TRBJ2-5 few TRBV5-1 TGCGCCAGCAGCTCGAGCCTCGAGACCCAGTACTTC CASSSSLETQYF
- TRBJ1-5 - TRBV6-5 TGTGCCAGCAGACCTCAGGGGATGGGCAATCAGCCCCAGCATTTT CASRPQGMGNQPQHF
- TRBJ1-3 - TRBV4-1 TGCGCCAGCAGCCAATTAGACTCTGGAAACACCATATATTTT CASSQLDSGNTIYF
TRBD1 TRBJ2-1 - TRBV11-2 TGTGCCAGCAGCCCCCTAGGACAGGGTTTCCATGAGCAGTTCTTC CASSPLGQGFHEQFF
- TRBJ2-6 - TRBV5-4 TGTGCCAGCAGCTTCGGGGGCTCTGGGGCCAACGTCCTGACTTTC CASSFGGSGANVLTF
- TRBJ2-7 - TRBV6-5 TGTGCCAGCAGCTATTCGAAAACCTACGAGCAGTACTTC CASSYSKTYEQYF
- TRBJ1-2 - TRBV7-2 TGTGCCAGCAGCAACCCGGGACTGCCCTATGGCTACACCTTC CASSNPGLPYGYTF
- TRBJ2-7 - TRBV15 TGTGCCACCAGCAGAGGCCTAGTTAACGAGCAGTACTTC CATSRGLVNEQYF
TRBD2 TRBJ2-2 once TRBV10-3 TGTGCCATCAGAACCCGGTCAGCGGGAGCCCACACCGGGGAGCTGTTTTTT CAIRTRSAGAHTGELFF
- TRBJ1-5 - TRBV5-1 TGCGCCAGCAGCTTGGGAGGGACGTTAAGTCAGCCCCAGCATTTT CASSLGGTLSQPQHF
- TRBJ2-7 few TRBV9 TGTGCCAGCAGCGACGACAGAGCCTACGAGCAGTACTTC CASSDDRAYEQYF
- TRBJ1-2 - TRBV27 TGTGCCAGCGGCTTACAGGGTGCAGATGGCTACACCTTC CASGLQGADGYTF
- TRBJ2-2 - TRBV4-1 TGCGCCAGCAGCCAAGATCGGTTTGGACTAAGCACCGGGGAGCTGTTTTTT CASSQDRFGLSTGELFF
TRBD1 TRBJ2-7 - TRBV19 TGTGCCAGTAGCTACAGGGGTCTCACCTACGAGCAGTACTTC CASSYRGLTYEQYF
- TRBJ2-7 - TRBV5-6 TGTGCCAGCAGCTTGTCCCCGGGGGCGAGGTACGAGCAGTACTTC CASSLSPGARYEQYF
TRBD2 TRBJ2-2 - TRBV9 TGTGCCAGCAGCGTAGGCGGGAGCGACACCGGGGAGCTGTTTTTT CASSVGGSDTGELFF
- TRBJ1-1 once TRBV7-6 TGTGCCAGCAGCTCTAGCAGTGTCATGAACACTGAAGCTTTCTTT CASSSSSVMNTEAFF
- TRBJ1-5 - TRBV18 TGTGCCAGCCAAGCAGGGAGTCGTCAGCCCCAGCATTTT CASQAGSRQPQHF
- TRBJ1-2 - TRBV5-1 TGCGCCAGCAGCCCCGGACAGCGGCGTATTGGCTACACCTTC CASSPGQRRIGYTF
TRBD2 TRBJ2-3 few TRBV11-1 TGTGCCAGCAGCCGCCCTACTAGCGAGAACACAGATACGCAGTATTTT CASSRPTSENTDTQYF
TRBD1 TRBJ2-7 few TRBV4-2 TGTGCCAGCAGCCCCGGACAGGGGAGCTCCTACGAGCAGTACTTC CASSPGQGSSYEQYF
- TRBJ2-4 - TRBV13 TGTGCCAGCAGCCGAGGCGGGGCCAAAAACATTCAGTACTTC CASSRGGAKNIQYF
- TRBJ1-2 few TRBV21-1 TGTGCCAGCAGCATCCCCGGACAGCCCTATGGCTACACCTTC CASSIPGQPYGYTF
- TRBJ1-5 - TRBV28 TGTGCCAGCAGTTTTCACGGGGGAAAAACGAAAAGTAATCAGCCCCAGCATTTT CASSFHGGKTKSNQPQHF
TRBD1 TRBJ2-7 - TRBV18 TGTGCCAGCTCCTCGGGGACAGGGGGCTACGAGCAGTACTTC CASSSGTGGYEQYF
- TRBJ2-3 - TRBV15 TGTGCCACCAGGAGACTAGAGCCAGATACGCAGTATTTT CATRRLEPDTQYF
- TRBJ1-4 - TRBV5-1 TGCGCCAGCAGCCCGACCGGGGTGGGTGAAAAACTGTTTTTT CASSPTGVGEKLFF
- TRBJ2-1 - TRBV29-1 TGCAGCGTTTTAGGGCGGGATCCCTCCTACAATGAGCAGTTCTTC CSVLGRDPSYNEQFF
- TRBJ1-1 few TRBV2 TGTGCCAGCAGGGGTAACACTGAAGCTTTCTTT CASRGNTEAFF
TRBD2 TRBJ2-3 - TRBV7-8 TGTGCCAGCAGCTCCCGGACTAGTTATGATGCGCAGTATTTT CASSSRTSYDAQYF
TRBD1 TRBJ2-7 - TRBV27 TGTGCCAGCAGCAGGACCGGACAGGGTATCCACGAGCAGTACTTC CASSRTGQGIHEQYF
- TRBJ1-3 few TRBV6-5 TGTGCCAGCATGAGGGAACTTGGAAACACCATATATTTT CASMRELGNTIYF
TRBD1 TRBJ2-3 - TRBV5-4 TGTGCCAGCAGCTTGGCAGGGGGCGGCACAGATACGCAGTATTTT CASSLAGGGTDTQYF
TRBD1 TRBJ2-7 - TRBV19 TGTGCCAGTAGTATCGACAGGGGTGCCTACGAGCAGTACTTC CASSIDRGAYEQYF
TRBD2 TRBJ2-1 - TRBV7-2 TGTGCCAGCAGCTTGGGACTAGCGGGGTCAATTGAGCAGTTCTTC CASSLGLAGSIEQFF
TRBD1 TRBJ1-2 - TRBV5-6 TGTGCCAGCAGCCCGGTGGGGGACAGCGCCTTTAACTATGGCTACACCTTC CASSPVGDSAFNYGYTF
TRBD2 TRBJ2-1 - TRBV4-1 TGCGCCAGCAGCCAAGTTGGAGCGGGAGGGGCCCACAATGAGCAGTTCTTC CASSQVGAGGAHNEQFF
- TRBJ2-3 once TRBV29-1 TGCAGCGTTGTGCCACCAACGCGCACAGATACGCAGTATTTT CSVVPPTRTDTQYF
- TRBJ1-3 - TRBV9 TGTGCCAGCAGCTCTAGTGGGGGCTCTGGAAACACCATATATTTT CASSSSGGSGNTIYF